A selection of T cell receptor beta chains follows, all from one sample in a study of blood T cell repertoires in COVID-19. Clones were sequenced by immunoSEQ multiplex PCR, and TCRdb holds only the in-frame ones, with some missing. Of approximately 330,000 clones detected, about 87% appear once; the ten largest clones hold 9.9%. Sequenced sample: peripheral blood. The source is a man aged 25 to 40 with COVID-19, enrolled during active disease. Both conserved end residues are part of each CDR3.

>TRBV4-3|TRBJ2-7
CASSQGTGDYEQYF
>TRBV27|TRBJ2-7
CASSLAGQGSYEQYF
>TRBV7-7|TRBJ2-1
CASSLTDRGQQFF
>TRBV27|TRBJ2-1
CASSFAAAYYNEQFF
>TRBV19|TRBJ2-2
CASSNRLWDTGELFF
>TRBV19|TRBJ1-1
CASSIAPTQNTEAFF
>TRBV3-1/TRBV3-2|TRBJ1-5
CASSRDSSNQPQHF
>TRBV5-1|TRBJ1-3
CASSRHTNQGPSGNTIYF
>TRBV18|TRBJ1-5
CASSPTTQFGQPQHF
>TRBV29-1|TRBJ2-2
CSVDGQGAFKDGELFF
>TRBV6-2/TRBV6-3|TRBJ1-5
CASSFIQDHQPQHF
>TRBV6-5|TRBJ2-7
CAAHTVTYEQYF
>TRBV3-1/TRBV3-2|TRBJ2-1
CASSTRTGYYNEQFF
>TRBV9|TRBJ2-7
CASSVAAGDYEQYF
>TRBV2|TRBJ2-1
CASSEVRSIYNEQFF
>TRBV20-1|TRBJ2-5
CSARPEETQYF
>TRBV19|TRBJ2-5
CASSQGVETQYF